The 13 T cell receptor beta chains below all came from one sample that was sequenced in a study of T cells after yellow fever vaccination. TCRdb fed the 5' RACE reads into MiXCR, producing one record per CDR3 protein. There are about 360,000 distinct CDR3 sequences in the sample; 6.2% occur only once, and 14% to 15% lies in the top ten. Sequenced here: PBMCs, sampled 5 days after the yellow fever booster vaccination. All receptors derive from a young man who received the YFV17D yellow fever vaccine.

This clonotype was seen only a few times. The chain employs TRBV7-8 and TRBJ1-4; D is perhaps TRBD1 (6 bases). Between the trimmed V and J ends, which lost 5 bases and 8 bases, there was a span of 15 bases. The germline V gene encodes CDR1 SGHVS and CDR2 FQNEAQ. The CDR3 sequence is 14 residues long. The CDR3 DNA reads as TGTGCCAGCAGCCCCTCCGGGGGGCGGGAAAAACTGTTTTTT. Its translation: CASSPSGGREKLFF.

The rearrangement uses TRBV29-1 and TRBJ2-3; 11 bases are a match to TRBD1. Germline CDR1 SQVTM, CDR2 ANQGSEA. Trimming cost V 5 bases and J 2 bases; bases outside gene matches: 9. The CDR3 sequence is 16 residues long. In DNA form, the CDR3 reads TGCAGCGTTCATAGGGACAGGGGGGGAGCCACAGATACGCAGTATTTT. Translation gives CSVHRDRGGATDTQYF.

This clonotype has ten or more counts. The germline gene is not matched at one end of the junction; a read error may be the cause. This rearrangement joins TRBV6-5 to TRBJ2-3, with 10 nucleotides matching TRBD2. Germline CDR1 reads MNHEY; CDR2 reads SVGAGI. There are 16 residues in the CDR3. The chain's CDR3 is CASTYPRAGGPDTQYF. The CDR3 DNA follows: TGTGCCAGCACTTACCCCCGAGCGGGAGGGCCGGATACGCAGTATTTT.

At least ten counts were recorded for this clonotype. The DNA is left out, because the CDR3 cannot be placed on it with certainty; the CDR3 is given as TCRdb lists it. The CDR3 reads CASSSSTSNQPQHF. The gene calls are TRBV12-3 or TRBV12-4 and TRBJ1-5. The CDR3 has 14 amino acids, counting both end residues.

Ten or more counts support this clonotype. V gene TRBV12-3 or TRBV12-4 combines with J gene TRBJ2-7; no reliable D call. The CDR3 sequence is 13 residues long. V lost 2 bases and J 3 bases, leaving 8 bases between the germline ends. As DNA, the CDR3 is TGTGCCAGCAGTTTACGGCCGCACTACGAGCAGTACTTC. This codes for CASSLRPHYEQYF.

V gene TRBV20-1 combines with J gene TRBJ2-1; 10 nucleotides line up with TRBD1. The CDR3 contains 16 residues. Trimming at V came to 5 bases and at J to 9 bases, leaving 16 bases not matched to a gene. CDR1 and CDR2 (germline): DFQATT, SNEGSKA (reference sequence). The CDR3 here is CSASNRTGGTHTEQFF. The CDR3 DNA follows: TGCAGTGCTTCAAATCGGACAGGGGGTACCCACACTGAGCAGTTCTTC.

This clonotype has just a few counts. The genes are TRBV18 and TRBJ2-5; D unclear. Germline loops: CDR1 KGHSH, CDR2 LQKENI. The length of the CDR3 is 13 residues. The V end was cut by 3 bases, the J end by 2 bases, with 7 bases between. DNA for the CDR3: TGTGCCAGCTCACCGACGTCACAAGAGACCCAGTACTTC. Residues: CASSPTSQETQYF.

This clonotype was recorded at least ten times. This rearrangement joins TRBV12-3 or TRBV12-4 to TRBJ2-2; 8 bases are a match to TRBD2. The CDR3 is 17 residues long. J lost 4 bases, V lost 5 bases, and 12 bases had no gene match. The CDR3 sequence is CASSLNGGGRSTGELFF. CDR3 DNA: TGTGCCAGCAGTCTTAACGGGGGGGGGCGTAGCACCGGGGAGCTGTTTTTT.

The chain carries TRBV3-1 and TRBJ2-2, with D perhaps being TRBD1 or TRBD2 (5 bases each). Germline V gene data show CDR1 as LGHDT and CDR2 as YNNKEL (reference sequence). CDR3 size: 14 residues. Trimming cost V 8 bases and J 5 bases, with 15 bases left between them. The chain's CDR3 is CASVSRGRTGELFF. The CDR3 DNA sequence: TGTGCCAGCGTCTCACGGGGCAGAACCGGGGAGCTGTTTTTT.

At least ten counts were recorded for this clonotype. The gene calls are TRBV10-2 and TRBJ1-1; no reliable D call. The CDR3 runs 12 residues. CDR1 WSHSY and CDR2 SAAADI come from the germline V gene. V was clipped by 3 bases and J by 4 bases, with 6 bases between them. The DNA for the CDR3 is TGCGCCAGCAGTGACGGTCTCACTGAAGCTTTCTTT. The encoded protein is CASSDGLTEAFF.

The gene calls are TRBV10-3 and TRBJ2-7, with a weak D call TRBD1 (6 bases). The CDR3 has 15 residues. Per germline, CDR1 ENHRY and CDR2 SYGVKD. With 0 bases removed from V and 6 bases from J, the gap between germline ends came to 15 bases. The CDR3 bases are TGTGCCATCAGTGAGTCCGTAGTAAGGGGGAGCGAGCAGTACTTC. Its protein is CAISESVVRGSEQYF.

CDR3 coding DNA: TGTGCCAGCAGAAAACCGGTACAGGGCGGCTCTGGGGCCAACGTCCTGACTTTC. Protein sequence: CASRKPVQGGSGANVLTF. The chain recombines TRBV5-6 with TRBJ2-6; tentatively, D is TRBD1 (6 bases). Trimming shortened V by 5 bases and J by 0 bases, and 18 bases separated the two germline ends. Germline-derived CDR1 and CDR2 are SGHDT and YYEEEE. CDR3 length: 18 amino acids.

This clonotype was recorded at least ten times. The CDR3 protein is CASRASDGDEQYF. The CDR3 DNA follows: TGTGCCAGCAGAGCCTCAGACGGGGACGAGCAGTACTTC. This sequence joins TRBV28 and TRBJ2-7; a weak D match, TRBD2 (5 bases). In germline, CDR1 is MDHEN, CDR2 SYDVKM. CDR3 length: 13 residues. Trimming took off 6 bases at V and 5 bases at J, with 14 bases between the two ends. Filled out from reference TRBV28 and TRBJ2-7, the complete variable domain reads DVKVTQSSRYLVKRTGEKVFLECVQDMDHENMFWYRQDPGLGLRLIYFSYDVKMKEKGDIPEGYSVSREKKERFSLILESASTNQTSMYLCASRASDGDEQYFGPGTRLTVT.